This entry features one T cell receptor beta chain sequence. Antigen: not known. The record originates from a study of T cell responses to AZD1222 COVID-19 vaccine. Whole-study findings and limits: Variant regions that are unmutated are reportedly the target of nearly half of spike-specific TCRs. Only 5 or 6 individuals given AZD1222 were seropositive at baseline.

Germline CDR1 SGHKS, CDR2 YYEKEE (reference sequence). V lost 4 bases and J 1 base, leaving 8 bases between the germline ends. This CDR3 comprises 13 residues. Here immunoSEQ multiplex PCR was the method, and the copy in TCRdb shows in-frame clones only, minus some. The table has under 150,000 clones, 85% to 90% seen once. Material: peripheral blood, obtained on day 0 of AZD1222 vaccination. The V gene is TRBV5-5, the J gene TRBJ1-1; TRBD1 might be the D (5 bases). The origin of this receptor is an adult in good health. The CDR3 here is CASSPDKNTEAFF. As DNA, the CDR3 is TGTGCCAGCAGCCCGGACAAGAACACTGAAGCTTTCTTT.